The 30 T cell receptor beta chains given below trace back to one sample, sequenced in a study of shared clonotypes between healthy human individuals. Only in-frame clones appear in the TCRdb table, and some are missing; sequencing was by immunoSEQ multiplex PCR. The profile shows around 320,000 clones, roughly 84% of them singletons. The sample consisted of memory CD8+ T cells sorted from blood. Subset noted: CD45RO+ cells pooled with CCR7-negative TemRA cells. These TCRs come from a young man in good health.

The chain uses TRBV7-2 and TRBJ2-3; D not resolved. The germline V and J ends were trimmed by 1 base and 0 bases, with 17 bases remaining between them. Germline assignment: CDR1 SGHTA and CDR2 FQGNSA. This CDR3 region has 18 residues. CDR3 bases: TGTGCCAGCAGCTTAGAGTTTGTTATAGGCGGTAGCACAGATACGCAGTATTTT. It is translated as CASSLEFVIGGSTDTQYF.

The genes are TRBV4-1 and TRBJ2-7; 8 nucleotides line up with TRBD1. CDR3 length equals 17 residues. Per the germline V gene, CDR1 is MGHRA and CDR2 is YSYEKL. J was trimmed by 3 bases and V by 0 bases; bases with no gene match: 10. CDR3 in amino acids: CASSQDHRGATIYEQYF. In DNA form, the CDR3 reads TGCGCCAGCAGCCAAGATCACAGGGGGGCTACCATCTACGAGCAGTACTTC.

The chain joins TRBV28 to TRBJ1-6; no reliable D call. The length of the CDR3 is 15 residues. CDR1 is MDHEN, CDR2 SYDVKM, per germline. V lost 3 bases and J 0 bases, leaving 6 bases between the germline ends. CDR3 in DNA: TGTGCCAGCAGTTTCCTGAGCTCCTATAATTCACCCCTCCACTTT. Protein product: CASSFLSSYNSPLHF.

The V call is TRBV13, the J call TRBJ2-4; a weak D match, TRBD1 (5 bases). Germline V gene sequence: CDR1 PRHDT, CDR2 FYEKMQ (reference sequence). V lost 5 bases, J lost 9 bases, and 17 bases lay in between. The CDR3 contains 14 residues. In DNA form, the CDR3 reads TGTGCCAGCAGCACGACGGACCGAAGGGGCATTCAGTACTTC. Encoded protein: CASSTTDRRGIQYF.

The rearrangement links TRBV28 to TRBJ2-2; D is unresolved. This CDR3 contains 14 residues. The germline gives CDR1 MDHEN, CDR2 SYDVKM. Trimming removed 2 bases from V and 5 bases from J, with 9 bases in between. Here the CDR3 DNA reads TGTGCCAGCAGTTTAGAAGGTCCGACCGGGGAGCTGTTTTTT. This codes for CASSLEGPTGELFF.

The CDR3 is CASSFDVTAGTQYF. Here the CDR3 DNA reads TGTGCCAGCAGCTTCGACGTCACGGCGGGTACGCAGTATTTT. The chain has TRBV7-9 and TRBJ2-3; D is perhaps TRBD2 (5 bases). Per germline, CDR1 SEHNR and CDR2 FQNEAQ (reference sequence). Trimming pared 3 bases from V and 8 bases from J, leaving 15 bases between. This CDR3 has 14 residues.

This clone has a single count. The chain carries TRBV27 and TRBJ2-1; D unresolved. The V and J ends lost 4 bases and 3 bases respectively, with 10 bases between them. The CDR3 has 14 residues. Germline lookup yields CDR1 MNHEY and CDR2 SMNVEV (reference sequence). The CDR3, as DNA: TGTGCCAGCAGTTCCCGATCAGGCTACAATGAGCAGTTCTTC. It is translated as CASSSRSGYNEQFF.

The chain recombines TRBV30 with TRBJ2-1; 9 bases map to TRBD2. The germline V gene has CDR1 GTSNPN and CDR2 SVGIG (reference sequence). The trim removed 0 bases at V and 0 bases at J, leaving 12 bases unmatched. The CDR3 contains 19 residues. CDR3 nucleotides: TGTGCCTGGAGTGTACTGCGACTAGCGGTGGGATTCTCCTACAATGAGCAGTTCTTC. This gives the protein CAWSVLRLAVGFSYNEQFF.

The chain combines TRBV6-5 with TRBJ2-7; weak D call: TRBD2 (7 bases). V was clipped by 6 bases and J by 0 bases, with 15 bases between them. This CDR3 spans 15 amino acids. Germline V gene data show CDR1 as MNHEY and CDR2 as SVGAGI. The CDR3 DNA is TGTGCCAGCAGCGAACACGGGGGGCCCTCCTACGAGCAGTACTTC. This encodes CASSEHGGPSYEQYF.

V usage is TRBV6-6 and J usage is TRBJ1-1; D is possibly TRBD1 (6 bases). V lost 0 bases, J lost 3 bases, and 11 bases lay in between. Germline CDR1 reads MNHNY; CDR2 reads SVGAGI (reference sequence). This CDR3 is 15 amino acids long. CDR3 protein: CASSYSGGWDTEAFF. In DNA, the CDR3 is TGTGCCAGCAGTTACTCAGGGGGGTGGGACACTGAAGCTTTCTTT.

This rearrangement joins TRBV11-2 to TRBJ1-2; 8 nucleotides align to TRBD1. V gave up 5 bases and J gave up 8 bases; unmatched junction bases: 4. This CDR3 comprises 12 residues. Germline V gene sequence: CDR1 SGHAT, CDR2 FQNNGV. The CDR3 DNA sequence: TGTGCCAGCAGCCACCAGGGGGCCGGCTACACCTTC. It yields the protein CASSHQGAGYTF.

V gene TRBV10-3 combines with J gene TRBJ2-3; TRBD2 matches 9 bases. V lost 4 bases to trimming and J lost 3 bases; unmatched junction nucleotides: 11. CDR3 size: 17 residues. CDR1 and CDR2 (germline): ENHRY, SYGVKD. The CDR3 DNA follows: TGTGCCATCAGTGGATACGGACCGGGACTAGCAACAGATACGCAGTATTTT. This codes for CAISGYGPGLATDTQYF.

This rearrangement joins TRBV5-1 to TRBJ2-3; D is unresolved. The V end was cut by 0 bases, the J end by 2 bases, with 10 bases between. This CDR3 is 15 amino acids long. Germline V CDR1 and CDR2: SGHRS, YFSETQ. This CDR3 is CASSLVASFTDTQYF. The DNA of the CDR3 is TGCGCCAGCAGCTTGGTTGCCTCCTTCACAGATACGCAGTATTTT.

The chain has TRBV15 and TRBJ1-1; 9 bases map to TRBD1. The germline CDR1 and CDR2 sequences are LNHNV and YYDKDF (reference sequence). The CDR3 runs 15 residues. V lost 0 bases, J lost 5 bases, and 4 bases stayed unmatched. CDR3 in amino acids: CATSRDWDRVTEAFF. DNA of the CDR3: TGTGCCACCAGCAGAGATTGGGACAGGGTTACTGAAGCTTTCTTT.

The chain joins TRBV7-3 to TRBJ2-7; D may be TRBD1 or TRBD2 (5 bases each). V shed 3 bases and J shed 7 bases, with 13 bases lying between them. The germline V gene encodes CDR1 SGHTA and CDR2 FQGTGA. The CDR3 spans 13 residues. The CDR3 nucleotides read TGTGCCAGCAGCTTTGGGGGAAACAGTGAGCAGTACTTC. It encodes CASSFGGNSEQYF. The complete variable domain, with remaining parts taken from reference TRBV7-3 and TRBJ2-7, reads GAGVSQTPSNKVTEKGKYVELRCDPISGHTALYWYRQSLGQGPEFLIYFQGTGAADDSGLPNDRFFAVRPEGSVSTLKIQRTERGDSAVYLCASSFGGNSEQYFGPGTRLTVT.

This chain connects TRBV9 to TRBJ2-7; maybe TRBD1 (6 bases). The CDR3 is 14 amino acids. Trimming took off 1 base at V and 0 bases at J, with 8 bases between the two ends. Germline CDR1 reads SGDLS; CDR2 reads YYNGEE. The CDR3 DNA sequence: TGTGCCAGCAGCGTAAGGACAGACTCCTACGAGCAGTACTTC. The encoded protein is CASSVRTDSYEQYF.

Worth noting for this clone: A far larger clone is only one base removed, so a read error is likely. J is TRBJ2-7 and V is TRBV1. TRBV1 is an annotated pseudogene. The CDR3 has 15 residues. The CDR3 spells CTSSQEAGRSYEQYF. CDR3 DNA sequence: TGCACCAGCAGCCAAGAGGCCGGACGGTCTTACGAGCAGTACTTC.

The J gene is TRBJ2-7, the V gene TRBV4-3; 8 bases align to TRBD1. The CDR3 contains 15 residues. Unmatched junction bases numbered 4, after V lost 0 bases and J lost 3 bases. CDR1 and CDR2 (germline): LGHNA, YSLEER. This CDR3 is CASSQERDRFYEQYF. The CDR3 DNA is TGCGCCAGCAGCCAAGAGCGGGACAGGTTCTACGAGCAGTACTTC.

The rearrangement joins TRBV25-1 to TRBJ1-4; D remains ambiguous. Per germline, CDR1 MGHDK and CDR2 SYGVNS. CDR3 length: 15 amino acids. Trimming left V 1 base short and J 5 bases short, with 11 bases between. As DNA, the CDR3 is TGTGCCAGCAGTGAATGGGAGAATCGGAATGAAAAACTGTTTTTT. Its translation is CASSEWENRNEKLFF.

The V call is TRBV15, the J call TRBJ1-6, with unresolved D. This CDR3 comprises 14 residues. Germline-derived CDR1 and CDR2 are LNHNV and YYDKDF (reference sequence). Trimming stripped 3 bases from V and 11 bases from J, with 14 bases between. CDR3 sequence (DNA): TGTGCCACCAGCAGCCCCGATCTTGGTACACCCCTCCACTTT. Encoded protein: CATSSPDLGTPLHF.

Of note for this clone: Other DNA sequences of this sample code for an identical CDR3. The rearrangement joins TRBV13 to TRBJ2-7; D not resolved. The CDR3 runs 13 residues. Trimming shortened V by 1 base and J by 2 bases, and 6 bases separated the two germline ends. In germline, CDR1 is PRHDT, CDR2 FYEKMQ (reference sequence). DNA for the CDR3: TGTGCCAGCAGCTTAGACAGTACCTACGAGCAGTACTTC. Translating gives CASSLDSTYEQYF.

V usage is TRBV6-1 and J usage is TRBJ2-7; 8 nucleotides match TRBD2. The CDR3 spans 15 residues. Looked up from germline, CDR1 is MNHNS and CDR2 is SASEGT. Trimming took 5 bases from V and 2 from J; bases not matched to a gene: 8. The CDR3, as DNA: TGTGCCAGCAGTACAGAGCGGGGGACCACCTACGAGCAGTACTTC. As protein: CASSTERGTTYEQYF.

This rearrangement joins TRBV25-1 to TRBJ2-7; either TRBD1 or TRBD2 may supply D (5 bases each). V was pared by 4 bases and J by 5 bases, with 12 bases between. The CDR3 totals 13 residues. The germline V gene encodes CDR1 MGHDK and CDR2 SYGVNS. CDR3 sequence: CASSGPGQNEQYF. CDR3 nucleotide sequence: TGTGCCAGCAGTGGGCCGGGGCAGAACGAGCAGTACTTC.

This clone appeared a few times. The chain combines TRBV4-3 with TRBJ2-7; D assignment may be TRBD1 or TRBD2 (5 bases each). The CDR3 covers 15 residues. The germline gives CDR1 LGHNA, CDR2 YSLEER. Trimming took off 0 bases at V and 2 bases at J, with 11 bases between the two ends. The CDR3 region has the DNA TGCGCCAGCAGCCAAGATCGGGACGGAACCTACGAGCAGTACTTC. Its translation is CASSQDRDGTYEQYF.

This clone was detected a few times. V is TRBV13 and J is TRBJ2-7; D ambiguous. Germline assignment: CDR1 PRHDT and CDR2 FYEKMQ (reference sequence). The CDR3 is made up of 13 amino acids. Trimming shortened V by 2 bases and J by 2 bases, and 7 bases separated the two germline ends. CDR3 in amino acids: CASSLRYPYEQYF. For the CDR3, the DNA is TGTGCCAGCAGCTTAAGGTATCCCTACGAGCAGTACTTC. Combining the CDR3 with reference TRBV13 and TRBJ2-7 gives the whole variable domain AAGVIQSPRHLIKEKRETATLKCYPIPRHDTVYWYQQGPGQDPQFLISFYEKMQSDKGSIPDRFSAQQFSDYHSELNMSSLELGDSALYFCASSLRYPYEQYFGPGTRLTVT.

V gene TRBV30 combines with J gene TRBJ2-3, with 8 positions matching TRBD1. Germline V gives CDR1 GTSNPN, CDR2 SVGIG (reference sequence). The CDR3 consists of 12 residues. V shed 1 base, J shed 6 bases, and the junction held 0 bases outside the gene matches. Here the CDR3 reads CAWSAGGDTQYF. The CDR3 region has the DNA TGTGCCTGGAGTGCAGGGGGCGATACGCAGTATTTT.

CDR3 nucleotides: TGTGCCAGCAGCTTAGGCGGGAACTATGGCTACACCTTC. It encodes CASSLGGNYGYTF. The chain links TRBV11-2 to TRBJ1-2; D is unclear. CDR1 and CDR2 from the germline V gene are SGHAT and FQNNGV. Trimming removed 1 base at V and 2 bases at J, with 5 bases between. The CDR3 loop spans 13 amino acids.

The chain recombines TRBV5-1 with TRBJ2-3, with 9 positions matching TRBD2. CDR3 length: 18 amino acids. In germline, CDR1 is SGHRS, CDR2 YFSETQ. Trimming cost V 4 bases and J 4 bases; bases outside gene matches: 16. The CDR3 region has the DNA TGCGCCAGCAGCCTACTTGGAAGACTAGCGGTCCCACCAGATACGCAGTATTTT. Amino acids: CASSLLGRLAVPPDTQYF.

CDR3: CSVVIGVANTIYF. The CDR3 nucleotides are TGCAGCGTTGTCATAGGGGTGGCAAACACCATATATTTT. V gene TRBV29-1 combines with J gene TRBJ1-3; D is possibly TRBD1 (5 bases). V dropped 4 bases and J dropped 6 bases, with 13 bases sitting between them. The germline CDR1 and CDR2 sequences are SQVTM and ANQGSEA. This CDR3 region has 13 residues.

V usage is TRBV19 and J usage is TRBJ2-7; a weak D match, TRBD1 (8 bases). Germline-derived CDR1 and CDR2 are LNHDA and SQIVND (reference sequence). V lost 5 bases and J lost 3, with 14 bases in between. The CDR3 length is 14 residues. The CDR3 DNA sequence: TGTGCCAGTAGTTACAGGGGGGGACTCTACGAGCAGTACTTC. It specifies CASSYRGGLYEQYF.